This is a list of T cell receptor beta chains from one sample in a study of T cell repertoires in cytomegalovirus infection. TCRdb passed the reads through MiXCR, listing each CDR3 protein once. The data show 630,000 or so distinct CDR3 sequences, 20% to 30% seen once. Material: CD8+ T cells from PBMCs. The receptor set was obtained from a human donor in good health (CMV status not recorded). Some clones in this sample may be carry-over from other donors' samples. The CDR3 runs from the conserved cysteine through the conserved F or W. Each record gives: clone size, V gene, D gene, J gene, CDR3 DNA, CDR3 protein. The D gene is left open where the match is weak. Some rows have no size entry. The others give once, few or many, or a class for an expanded clone.

NA,TRBV6-2/TRBV6-3,NA,TRBJ1-1,TGTGCCAGCAGTTATTCTAACGAAGCTTTCTTT,CASSYSNEAFF
NA,TRBV12-3/TRBV12-4,NA,TRBJ1-2,TGTGCCAGCAGTTTTGGCATCTATGGCTACACCTTC,CASSFGIYGYTF
many,TRBV6-6,TRBD1,TRBJ1-2,TGTGCCAGCAGTTGGAGGTATCCTCCCAGGACAGGGGGCGACGGCTACACCTTC,CASSWRYPPRTGGDGYTF
NA,TRBV2,NA,TRBJ1-1,TGTGCCAGCAGTGAAGTGTCAGCCCCGAACACTGAAGCTTTCTTT,CASSEVSAPNTEAFF
NA,TRBV7-2,NA,TRBJ2-1,TGTGCCAGCAGCTTCGGACTACTGATCAATGAGCAGTTCTTC,CASSFGLLINEQFF
NA,TRBV28,TRBD1,TRBJ2-3,TGTGCCAGCAGTCCCGGGATTCCTAAGGGACAGGAAAGCACAGATACGCAGTATTTT,CASSPGIPKGQESTDTQYF
NA,TRBV6-2/TRBV6-3,NA,TRBJ2-1,TGTGCCAGCACCTCGACAGGCCCTTACAATGAGCAGTTCTTC,CASTSTGPYNEQFF
NA,TRBV6-6,TRBD1,TRBJ2-3,TGTGCCACCAAGCAATGGGACAGGGTCGGCACAGATACGCAGTATTTT,CATKQWDRVGTDTQYF
NA,TRBV6-5,TRBD1,TRBJ2-5,TGTGCCAGCAGTTACCGGGACAGGGAAGGAGAGACCCAGTACTTC,CASSYRDREGETQYF
NA,TRBV6-6,NA,TRBJ1-5,TGTGCCAGCAGCCGATCAGGTGGCAATCAGCCCCAGCATTTT,CASSRSGGNQPQHF
many,TRBV7-9,NA,TRBJ2-1,TGTGCCAGCAGCTTAGCCGTGGGCAATGAGCAGTTCTTC,CASSLAVGNEQFF
few,TRBV27,TRBD1,TRBJ2-1,TGTGCCAGCACCCTTTCAGACGGGACAGGGCAATACAATGAGCAGTTCTTC,CASTLSDGTGQYNEQFF
many,TRBV12-3/TRBV12-4,NA,TRBJ1-5,TGTGCCAGCAGTTTTGGGCAGCTGATATCGGATCAGCCCCAGCATTTT,CASSFGQLISDQPQHF
few,TRBV13,NA,TRBJ2-7,TGTGCCAGCACCCCCTGGGGGTACTACGAGCAGTACTTC,CASTPWGYYEQYF
few,TRBV2,NA,TRBJ1-5,TGTGCCAGCAGTGAACGCAGGGTGTCAGCATGGCAGCCCCAGCATTTT,CASSERRVSAWQPQHF
NA,TRBV27,TRBD2,TRBJ2-1,TGTGCCAGCAGTTTGACAACTAGCGGGGGGTCAGAGGAGCAGTTCTTC,CASSLTTSGGSEEQFF
few,TRBV5-1,TRBD1,TRBJ1-5,TGCGCCAGCAGCTTGGGGACAGGGACCAATCAGCCCCAGCATTTT,CASSLGTGTNQPQHF
many,TRBV7-2,NA,TRBJ1-4,TGTGCCAGCAGCTTAGCGTTGGGCGCCGATGAAAAACTGTTTTTT,CASSLALGADEKLFF
NA,TRBV7-9,NA,TRBJ1-1,TGTGCCAGCAGCTTGGGGAGGGTTGGAGATTTCACTGAAGCTTTCTTT,CASSLGRVGDFTEAFF
once,TRBV7-9,NA,TRBJ2-2,TGTGCCAGCATCGATGACGGAGGCAGGGACGCGAACACCGGGGAGCTGTTTTTT,CASIDDGGRDANTGELFF
NA,TRBV29-1,NA,TRBJ2-2,TGCAGCGTTGGACTTCCCACCGGGGAGCTGTTTTTT,CSVGLPTGELFF
many,TRBV10-3,TRBD1,TRBJ2-3,TGTGCCATCAGTGATGACAGGGCAGATACGCAGTATTTT,CAISDDRADTQYF
many,TRBV4-2,NA,TRBJ2-5,TGTGCCAGCAGCCAGGAAGACGTACGGCAAGAGACCCAGTACTTC,CASSQEDVRQETQYF
few,TRBV20-1,NA,TRBJ1-2,TGCAGTGCTAGATATGTCAGCGGGGGGGACTATGGCTACACCTTC,CSARYVSGGDYGYTF
NA,TRBV20-1,NA,TRBJ2-2,TGCAGTGCCAAACAGGGGAACACCGGGGAGCTGTTTTTT,CSAKQGNTGELFF
many,TRBV28,TRBD1,TRBJ2-6,TGTGCCAGCAGAACAACAGGGGCTAGATCTGGGGCCAACGTCCTGACTTTC,CASRTTGARSGANVLTF
few,TRBV6-6,TRBD1,TRBJ1-2,TGTGCCAGCAGTTGGACCAGACAGGGAAACTATGGCTACACCTTC,CASSWTRQGNYGYTF
NA,TRBV14,NA,TRBJ1-2,TGTGCCAGCAGCCAAGCCGGATCGGAGGGGACCTATGGCTACACCTTC,CASSQAGSEGTYGYTF
NA,TRBV12-3/TRBV12-4,TRBD1,TRBJ2-1,TGTGCCAGCAGTTCCCGGGACAGCCCATCTAATGAGCAGTTCTTC,CASSSRDSPSNEQFF
NA,TRBV10-1,TRBD1,TRBJ1-2,TGCGCCAGATTTACTGGGACAGCCCGAGAGGACAACTATGGCTACACCTTC,CARFTGTAREDNYGYTF
many,TRBV28,NA,TRBJ2-1,TGTGCCAGCAGCGCTGTAAGGGGGAGCTCCTACAATGAGCAGTTCTTC,CASSAVRGSSYNEQFF
NA,TRBV9,NA,TRBJ1-2,TGTGCCAGCAGCAAGTATGGCTACACCTTC,CASSKYGYTF